These 20 T cell receptor beta chains came from one sample sequenced in a study of blood T cell repertoires in COVID-19 (dated by TCRdb to the early 2020s). The library was built by means of the immunoSEQ multiplex PCR assay. Imported from immuneACCESS, the table was reduced by TCRdb to in-frame sequences with V and J called. These copies leave out some clones; in studies compared against another copy, an unresolved V gene accounts for under half, and the cause of the remainder is not known. For this sample the table gives some 200,000 clones, of which approximately 80% were detected only once. The leading ten clones occupy around 12% of the sample. The sequenced sample was peripheral blood. The receptors originated from a woman of 80 years or more with COVID-19, enrolled during active disease.

This chain uses TRBV28 with TRBJ2-1, with TRBD2 matching over 14 bases. The CDR3 runs 20 residues. The trim removed 9 bases at V and 8 bases at J, leaving 24 bases unmatched. CDR1 and CDR2 from the germline V gene are MDHEN and SYDVKM. The DNA for the CDR3 is TGTGCCAGTAACCAGGGTTCCCCCTGGGGACTAGCGGGAGTTGGCGATGAGCAGTTCTTC. Translating it yields CASNQGSPWGLAGVGDEQFF.

The chain employs TRBV5-6 and TRBJ2-7; D possibly corresponds to TRBD2 (6 bases). Germline loops: CDR1 SGHDT, CDR2 YYEEEE. The CDR3 is made up of 14 amino acids. Trimming left V 4 bases short and J 3 bases short, with 14 bases between. The CDR3 region is CASSRDLGGYEQYF. DNA of the CDR3: TGTGCCAGCAGCAGGGACCTCGGGGGCTACGAGCAGTACTTC.

The J gene is TRBJ2-7, the V gene TRBV7-8; 7 bases agree with TRBD2. The J segment lost 4 bases and the V segment lost 0 bases, leaving 21 bases of the junction unmatched. Germline V gives CDR1 SGHVS, CDR2 FQNEAQ. This CDR3 spans 20 amino acids. CDR3 DNA sequence: TGTGCCAGCAGCTTAGCGCTGGGGGGGTCGCTAGGATCGGATACTTACGAGCAGTACTTC. Translation gives CASSLALGGSLGSDTYEQYF. Complete variable domain (other parts from reference TRBV7-8 and TRBJ2-7): GAGVSQSPRYKVAKRGQDVALRCDPISGHVSLFWYQQALGQGPEFLTYFQNEAQLDKSGLPSDRFFAERPEGSVSTLKIQRTQQEDSAVYLCASSLALGGSLGSDTYEQYFGPGTRLTVT.

The rearrangement uses TRBV10-1 and TRBJ2-3, with D unclear. CDR3 size: 13 residues. The germline gives CDR1 WNHNN, CDR2 SYGVQD (reference sequence). The germline V and J ends were trimmed by 4 bases and 5 bases, with 10 bases remaining between them. CDR3: CASSGGVEDTQYF. CDR3 in DNA: TGCGCCAGCAGTGGTGGAGTTGAAGATACGCAGTATTTT.

The rearrangement uses TRBV11-2 and TRBJ1-4, with D hard to call. The ends were cut back, 6 bases at V and 8 bases at J, with 10 bases in the middle. CDR1 and CDR2 (germline): SGHAT, FQNNGV. The CDR3 is 12 residues long. The CDR3 DNA sequence: TGTGCCAGCAGTCGAGGAGAGGAAAAACTGTTTTTT. Translating gives CASSRGEEKLFF.

This clone is a singleton in its sample. This chain links TRBV5-1 with TRBJ2-5; TRBD2 aligns across 9 bases. Losses at the gene ends were 5 bases for V and 2 bases for J; bases not matched to a gene: 4. CDR3 length equals 14 residues. Germline V gene data show CDR1 as SGHRS and CDR2 as YFSETQ. CDR3 residues: CASRPAGGQETQYF. In DNA, the CDR3 is TGCGCCAGCAGACCTGCGGGAGGGCAAGAGACCCAGTACTTC. Complete variable domain (other parts from reference TRBV5-1 and TRBJ2-5): KAGVTQTPRYLIKTRGQQVTLSCSPISGHRSVSWYQQTPGQGLQFLFEYFSETQRNKGNFPGRFSGRQFSNSRSEMNVSTLELGDSALYLCASRPAGGQETQYFGPGTRLLVL.

The rearrangement uses TRBV3-1 (or the pseudogene TRBV3-2) and TRBJ2-5, with 7 bases identical to TRBD1. From germline, CDR1 is LGHDT and CDR2 YNNKEL (reference sequence). Unmatched junction bases numbered 9, after V lost 6 bases and J lost 14 bases. CDR3 size: 11 residues. The CDR3 sequence is CASRGGGVQYF. The DNA for the CDR3 is TGTGCCAGCAGAGGGGGCGGAGTACAATACTTC.

The V and J genes are TRBV6-5 and TRBJ2-1; D may be TRBD1 (6 bases). The CDR3 is 15 amino acids. Trimming shortened V by 5 bases and J by 3 bases, and 14 bases separated the two germline ends. Germline CDR1 reads MNHEY; CDR2 reads SVGAGI. CDR3 nucleotides: TGTGCCAGCAGTCCCGACCCAGGGGTCTACAATGAGCAGTTCTTC. This codes for CASSPDPGVYNEQFF.

The chain combines TRBV28 with TRBJ2-7; no clear D gene. CDR1 is MDHEN and CDR2 is SYDVKM in the germline V gene. V lost 3 bases to trimming and J lost 3 bases, with 9 bases between them. This CDR3 is built from 13 residues. CDR3 sequence reads: CASSFRLVYEQYF. The CDR3, as DNA: TGTGCCAGCAGTTTTCGACTCGTCTACGAGCAGTACTTC.

The chain is built from TRBV5-4 and TRBJ2-3; TRBD2 matches at 10 bases. Per germline, CDR1 SGHNT and CDR2 YYREEE (reference sequence). The length of the CDR3 is 15 residues. V trimming: 3 bases; J trimming: 7 bases; junction bases outside the gene matches: 8. In nucleotides, the CDR3 is TGTGCCAGCAGCTCCAGCGGGGGGGCCCGAAATACGCAGTATTTT. Its translation is CASSSSGGARNTQYF.

V gene TRBV10-3 combines with J gene TRBJ1-5, with 7 bases lining up with TRBD1. Unmatched junction bases numbered 9, after V lost 10 bases and J lost 3 bases. This CDR3 has 14 amino acids. The germline V gene encodes CDR1 ENHRY and CDR2 SYGVKD. CDR3 protein: CATTSDRINQPQHF. CDR3 bases: TGTGCCACTACCTCGGACAGGATCAATCAGCCCCAGCATTTT.

This clone has a handful of counts. This chain connects TRBV12-3 or TRBV12-4 to TRBJ2-2; D ambiguous. V was trimmed by 7 bases and J by 0 bases, leaving 6 bases between them. This CDR3 is 13 amino acids long. CDR3 region: CASTLANTGELFF. The CDR3 nucleotides are TGTGCCAGCACCCTAGCGAACACCGGGGAGCTGTTTTTT.

The chain carries TRBV9 and TRBJ2-3; D might be TRBD2 (6 bases). Trimming stripped 3 bases from V and 0 bases from J, with 14 bases between. The CDR3 has 16 residues. Germline-derived CDR1 and CDR2 are SGDLS and YYNGEE. The CDR3 DNA is TGTGCCAGCAGCGGACTAGTGTCCTCTAGCACAGATACGCAGTATTTT. It yields the protein CASSGLVSSSTDTQYF.

This chain joins TRBV12-5 and TRBJ1-5, with TRBD1 as a possible D gene (6 bases). This CDR3 comprises 16 residues. Germline V gives CDR1 LGHNT, CDR2 FRNRAP. Trimming removed 7 bases at V and 2 bases at J, with 18 bases between. CDR3 region: CASANTGYPGNQPQHF. The CDR3 DNA reads as TGTGCTAGTGCCAATACAGGGTACCCCGGCAATCAGCCCCAGCATTTT.

The chain recombines TRBV28 with TRBJ1-2; possibly TRBD1 for D (6 bases). Germline V gene sequence: CDR1 MDHEN, CDR2 SYDVKM. The ends were cut back, 6 bases at V and 5 bases at J, with 10 bases in the middle. The CDR3 loop spans 12 amino acids. For the CDR3, the DNA is TGTGCCAGCAGCCTGGACAGTTATGGCTACACCTTC. It specifies CASSLDSYGYTF.

The chain links TRBV5-4 to TRBJ2-5; 10 bases agree with TRBD2. The V gene's germline CDR1 is SGHNT and CDR2 YYREEE (reference sequence). The CDR3 is made up of 14 amino acids. J was trimmed by 4 bases and V by 4 bases; bases with no gene match: 4. The DNA of the CDR3 is TGTGCCAGCAGCACTTTAGCGGGAGGAGAGACCCAGTACTTC. Translation: CASSTLAGGETQYF.

This clone was found once. The chain recombines TRBV4-1 with TRBJ1-2; no firm D call. V shed 1 base and J shed 8 bases, with 11 bases lying between them. Germline V gene data show CDR1 as MGHRA and CDR2 as YSYEKL. The CDR3 has 13 residues. The CDR3 region is CASSQVPGKGYTF. In nucleotides, the CDR3 is TGCGCCAGCAGCCAAGTGCCGGGGAAGGGCTACACCTTC.

In the case of this clone: One junction end disagrees with the germline gene, perhaps due to a read error. The chain is built from TRBV7-2 and TRBJ1-1, with TRBD1 identical over 7 bases. The CDR3 extends over 11 amino acids. Germline V gene data show CDR1 as SGHTA and CDR2 as FQGNSA. CDR3 residues: CASSRDSRYRF. CDR3 bases: TGTGCCAGCAGCCGGGACAGCCGATACCGTTTT.

The J gene is TRBJ2-1, the V gene TRBV5-5, with a weak D call TRBD2 (5 bases). Germline lookup yields CDR1 SGHKS and CDR2 YYEKEE (reference sequence). V was cut by 4 bases and J by 0 bases, with 11 bases left in between. The CDR3 loop spans 15 amino acids. CDR3 sequence: CASSPRGVSYNEQFF. CDR3 sequence (DNA): TGTGCCAGCAGCCCACGGGGAGTCTCCTACAATGAGCAGTTCTTC.

This clone appeared a single time. This chain links TRBV5-1 with TRBJ2-2; D might be TRBD2 (5 bases). Trimming stripped 9 bases from V and 7 bases from J, with 16 bases between. The CDR3 is 13 amino acids. Germline loops: CDR1 SGHRS, CDR2 YFSETQ. The CDR3 protein is CATHPGSGGELFF. CDR3 nucleotide sequence: TGCGCCACCCATCCGGGGAGTGGCGGGGAGCTGTTTTTT.